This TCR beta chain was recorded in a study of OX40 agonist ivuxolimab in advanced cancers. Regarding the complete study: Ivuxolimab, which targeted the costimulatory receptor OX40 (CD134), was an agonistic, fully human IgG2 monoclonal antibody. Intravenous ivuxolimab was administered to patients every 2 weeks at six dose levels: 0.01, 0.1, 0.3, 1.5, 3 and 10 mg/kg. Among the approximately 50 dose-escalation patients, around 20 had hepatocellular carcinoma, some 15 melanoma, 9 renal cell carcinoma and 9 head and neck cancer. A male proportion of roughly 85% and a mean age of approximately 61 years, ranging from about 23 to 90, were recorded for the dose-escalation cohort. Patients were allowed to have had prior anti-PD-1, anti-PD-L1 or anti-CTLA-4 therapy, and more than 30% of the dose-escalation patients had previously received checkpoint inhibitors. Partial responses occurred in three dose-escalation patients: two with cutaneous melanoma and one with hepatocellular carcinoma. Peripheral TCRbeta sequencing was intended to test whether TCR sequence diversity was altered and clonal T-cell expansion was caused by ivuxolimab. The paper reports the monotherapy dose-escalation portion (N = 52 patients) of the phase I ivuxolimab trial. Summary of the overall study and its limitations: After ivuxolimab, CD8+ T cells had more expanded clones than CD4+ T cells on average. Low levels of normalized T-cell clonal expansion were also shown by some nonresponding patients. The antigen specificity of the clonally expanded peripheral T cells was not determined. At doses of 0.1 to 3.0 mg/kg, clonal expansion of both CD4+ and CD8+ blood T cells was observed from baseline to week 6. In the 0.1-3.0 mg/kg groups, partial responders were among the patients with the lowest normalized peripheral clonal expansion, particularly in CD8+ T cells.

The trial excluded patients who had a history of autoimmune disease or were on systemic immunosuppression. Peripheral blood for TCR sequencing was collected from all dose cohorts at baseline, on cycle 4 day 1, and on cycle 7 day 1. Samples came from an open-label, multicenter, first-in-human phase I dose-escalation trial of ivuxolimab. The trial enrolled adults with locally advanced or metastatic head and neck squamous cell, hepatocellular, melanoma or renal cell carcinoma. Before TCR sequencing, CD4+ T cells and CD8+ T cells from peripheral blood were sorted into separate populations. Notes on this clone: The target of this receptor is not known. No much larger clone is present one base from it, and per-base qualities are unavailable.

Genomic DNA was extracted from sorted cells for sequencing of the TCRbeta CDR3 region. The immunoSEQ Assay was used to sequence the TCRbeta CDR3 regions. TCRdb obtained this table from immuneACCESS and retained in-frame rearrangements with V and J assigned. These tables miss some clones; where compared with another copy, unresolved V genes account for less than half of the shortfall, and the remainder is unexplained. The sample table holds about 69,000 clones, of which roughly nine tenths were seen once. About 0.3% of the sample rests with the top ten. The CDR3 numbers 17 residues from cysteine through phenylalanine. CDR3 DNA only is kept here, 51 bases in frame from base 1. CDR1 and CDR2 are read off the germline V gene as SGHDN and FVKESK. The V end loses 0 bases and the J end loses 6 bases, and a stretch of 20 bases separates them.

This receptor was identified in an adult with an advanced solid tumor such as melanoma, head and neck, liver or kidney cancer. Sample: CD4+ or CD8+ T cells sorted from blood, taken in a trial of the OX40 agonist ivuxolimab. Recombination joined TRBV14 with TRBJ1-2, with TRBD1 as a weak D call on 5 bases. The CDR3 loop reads CASSQERIRAWRDGYTF. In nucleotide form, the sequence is TGTGCCAGCAGCCAAGAGCGGATCAGGGCCTGGAGGGATGGCTACACCTTC.